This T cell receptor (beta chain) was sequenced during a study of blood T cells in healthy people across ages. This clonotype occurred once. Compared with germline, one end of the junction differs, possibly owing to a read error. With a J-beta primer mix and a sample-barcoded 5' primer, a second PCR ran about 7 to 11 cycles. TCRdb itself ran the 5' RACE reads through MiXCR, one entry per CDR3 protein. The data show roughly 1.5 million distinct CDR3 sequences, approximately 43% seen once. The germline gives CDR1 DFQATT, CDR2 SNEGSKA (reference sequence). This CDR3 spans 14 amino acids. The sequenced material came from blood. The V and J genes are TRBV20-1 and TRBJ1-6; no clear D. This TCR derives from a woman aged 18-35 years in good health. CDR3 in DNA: TGCAGTGCCCTCATGGGCTCTGGTAATGCACCCCTCCACTTT. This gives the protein CSALMGSGNAPLHF.